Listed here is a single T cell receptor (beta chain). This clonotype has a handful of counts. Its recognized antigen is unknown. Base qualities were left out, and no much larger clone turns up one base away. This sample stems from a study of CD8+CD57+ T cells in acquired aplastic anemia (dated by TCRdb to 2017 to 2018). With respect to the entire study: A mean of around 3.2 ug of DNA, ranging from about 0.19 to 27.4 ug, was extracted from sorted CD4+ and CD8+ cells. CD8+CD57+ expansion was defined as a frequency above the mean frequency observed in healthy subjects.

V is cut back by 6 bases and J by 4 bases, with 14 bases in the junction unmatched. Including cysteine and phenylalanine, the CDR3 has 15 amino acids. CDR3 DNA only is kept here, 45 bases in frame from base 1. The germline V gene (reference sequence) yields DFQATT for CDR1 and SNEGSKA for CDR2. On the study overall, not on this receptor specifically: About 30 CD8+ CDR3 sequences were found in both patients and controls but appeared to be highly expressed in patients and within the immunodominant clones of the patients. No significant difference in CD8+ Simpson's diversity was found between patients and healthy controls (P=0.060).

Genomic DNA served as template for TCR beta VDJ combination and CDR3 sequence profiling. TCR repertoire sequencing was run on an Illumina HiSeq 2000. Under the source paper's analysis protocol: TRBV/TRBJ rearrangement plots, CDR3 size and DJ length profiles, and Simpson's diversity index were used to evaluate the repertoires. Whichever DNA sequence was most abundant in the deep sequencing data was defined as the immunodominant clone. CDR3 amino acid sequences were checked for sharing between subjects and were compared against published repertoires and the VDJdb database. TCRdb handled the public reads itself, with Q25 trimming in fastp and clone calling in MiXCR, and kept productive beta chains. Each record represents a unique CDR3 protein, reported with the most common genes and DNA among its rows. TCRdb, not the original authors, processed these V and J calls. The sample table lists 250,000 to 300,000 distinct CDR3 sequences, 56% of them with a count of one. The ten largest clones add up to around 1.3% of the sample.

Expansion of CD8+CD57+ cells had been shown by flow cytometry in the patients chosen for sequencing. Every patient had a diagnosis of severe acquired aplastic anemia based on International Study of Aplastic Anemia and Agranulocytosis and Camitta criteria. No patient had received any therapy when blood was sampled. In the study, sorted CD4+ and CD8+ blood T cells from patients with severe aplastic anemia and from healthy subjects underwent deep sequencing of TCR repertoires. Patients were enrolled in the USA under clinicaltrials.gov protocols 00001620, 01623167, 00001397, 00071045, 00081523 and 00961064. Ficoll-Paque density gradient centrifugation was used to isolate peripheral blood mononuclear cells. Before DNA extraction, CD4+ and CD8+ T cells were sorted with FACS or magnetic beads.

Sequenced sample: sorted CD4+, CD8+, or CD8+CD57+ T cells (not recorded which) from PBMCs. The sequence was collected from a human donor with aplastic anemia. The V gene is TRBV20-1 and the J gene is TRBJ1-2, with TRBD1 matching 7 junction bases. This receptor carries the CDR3 CSAESDRTGAYGYTF. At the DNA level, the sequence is TGCAGTGCAGAGTCCGACAGGACAGGAGCCTATGGCTACACCTTC.